Each of the 20 T cell receptor beta chains below was sequenced from the same sample in a study of a mutant IDH1 vaccine in newly diagnosed glioma. For these receptors, no antigen is known. Some clones are missing from TCRdb's copy, which holds only in-frame ones; the method was immunoSEQ multiplex PCR. In the table there are roughly 74,000 clones, roughly 85% of which are singletons. Time point described: week 23, last vaccination. With topical imiquimod, each dose of the vaccine consisted of 300 ug of mutant IDH1 20-mer peptide. The input for sequencing was PBMCs, taken from a glioma patient whose treatment included an IDH1 peptide vaccine. The receptors come from a man aged 25-45 years with glioma. Some clones in this sample may be carry-over from other donors' samples.

The chain combines TRBV19 with TRBJ2-4, with 16 positions matching TRBD2. Trimming at V came to 4 bases and at J to 1 base, leaving 7 bases not matched to a gene. CDR1 and CDR2 (germline): LNHDA, SQIVND (reference sequence). The CDR3 sequence is 19 residues long. The CDR3 DNA sequence: TGTGCCAGTAGTAGACCGGGACTAGCGGGAGGGCAGGCCAAAAACATTCAGTACTTC. Translation gives CASSRPGLAGGQAKNIQYF.

This sequence joins TRBV9 and TRBJ2-2; D is undetermined. The ends were cut back, 6 bases at V and 5 bases at J, with 8 bases in the middle. The CDR3 loop spans 12 amino acids. CDR1 and CDR2 from the germline V gene are SGDLS and YYNGEE. This CDR3 reads CASTVGTGELFF. In DNA form, the CDR3 reads TGTGCCAGCACCGTGGGAACCGGGGAGCTGTTTTTT. Supplemented by reference TRBV9 and TRBJ2-2, the full variable domain reads DSGVTQTPKHLITATGQRVTLRCSPRSGDLSVYWYQQSLDQGLQFLIQYYNGEERAKGNILERFSAQQFPDLHSELNLSSLELGDSALYFCASTVGTGELFFGEGSRLTVL.

The chain combines TRBV14 with TRBJ2-2; D is unclear. CDR3 length: 14 residues. The V end was cut by 1 base, the J end by 4 bases, with 7 bases between. Per germline, CDR1 SGHDN and CDR2 FVKESK. The CDR3 region has the DNA TGTGCCAGCAGCCAAGTGCTTGCCACCGGGGAGCTGTTTTTT. Its translation: CASSQVLATGELFF.

This chain connects TRBV30 to TRBJ2-4, with a weak D call TRBD2 (7 bases). The CDR3 has 14 residues. Trimming removed 5 bases at V and 8 bases at J, with 19 bases between. Per the germline V gene, CDR1 is GTSNPN and CDR2 is SVGIG (reference sequence). This CDR3 is CAWSAGAPGDIQYF. The CDR3, as DNA: TGTGCCTGGTCGGCGGGGGCCCCAGGGGACATTCAGTACTTC.

J is TRBJ1-2 and V is TRBV7-9; D call uncertain. CDR3 size: 13 residues. The germline gives CDR1 SEHNR, CDR2 FQNEAQ (reference sequence). V lost 2 bases and J 2 bases, leaving 6 bases between the germline ends. CDR3 sequence (DNA): TGTGCCAGCAGCTTAATGGGGAACTATGGCTACACCTTC. Residues: CASSLMGNYGYTF.

The chain carries TRBV5-3 and TRBJ2-7, with D maybe TRBD1 (6 bases). TRBV5-3 is assigned to the ORF class and has an uncertain function. Trimming left V 2 bases short and J 7 bases short, with 22 bases between. The CDR3 is made up of 16 amino acids. CDR3: CARSFPPPHREREQYF. The CDR3 DNA reads as TGTGCCAGAAGCTTCCCACCGCCTCACAGGGAAAGGGAGCAGTACTTC.

This chain uses TRBV7-9 with TRBJ2-3, with no clear D. CDR1 is SEHNR and CDR2 is FQNEAQ in the germline V gene (reference sequence). The CDR3 length is 14 residues. V gave up 5 bases and J gave up 4 bases, with 13 bases separating them. CDR3 residues: CASSPPYGADTQYF. The DNA for the CDR3 is TGTGCCAGCAGCCCCCCTTACGGCGCAGATACGCAGTATTTT.

This clone appeared once. The rearrangement links TRBV5-6 to TRBJ1-3; 8 nucleotides align to TRBD1. The CDR3 totals 15 residues. CDR1 is SGHDT and CDR2 is YYEEEE in the germline V gene. Trimming cost V 4 bases and J 0 bases; bases outside gene matches: 3. The CDR3 nucleotides are TGTGCCAGCAGCAGACAGGGGCCCTCTGGAAACACCATATATTTT. Translation: CASSRQGPSGNTIYF.

The rearrangement links TRBV4-2 to TRBJ1-4; possibly TRBD1 for D (5 bases). The CDR3 runs to 15 residues. The V end lost 4 bases, the J end lost 8 bases, and 17 bases lay between the germline ends. Germline V gene sequence: CDR1 LGHNA, CDR2 YNFKEQ. CDR3 sequence: CASSPMIGASEKLFF. CDR3 nucleotides: TGTGCCAGCAGCCCTATGATAGGGGCTTCAGAAAAACTGTTTTTT.

The CDR3 DNA reads as TGTGCCAGCAGCGTCGGCGGGGGGCGGGTCACAGATACGCAGTATTTT. This translates into CASSVGGGRVTDTQYF. This chain links TRBV9 with TRBJ2-3, with TRBD2 matching over 8 bases. CDR3 length equals 16 residues. CDR1 is SGDLS and CDR2 is YYNGEE in the germline V gene. V was clipped by 2 bases and J by 2 bases; unmatched bases: 7.

V gene TRBV21-1 combines with J gene TRBJ1-5. TRBV21-1 is listed as a pseudogene. The CDR3 is 16 amino acids. CDR3 amino acids: CASSIIARGGDQPQHF. The CDR3 DNA reads as TGTGCCAGCAGCATCATTGCCAGGGGAGGAGATCAGCCCCAGCATTTT.

J is TRBJ2-3 and V is TRBV2; 10 bases line up with TRBD1. The CDR3 has 14 residues. After removal of 6 bases from V and 5 bases from J, the junction contained 5 bases not matched to a gene. CDR1 SNHLY and CDR2 FYNNEI come from the germline V gene. The CDR3: CASRKGDRGDTQYF. The CDR3 DNA follows: TGTGCCAGCAGGAAGGGGGACAGGGGAGATACGCAGTATTTT.

V is TRBV29-1 and J is TRBJ1-4; 7 nucleotides line up with TRBD1. The CDR3 spans 14 residues. Per the germline V gene, CDR1 is SQVTM and CDR2 is ANQGSEA. Unmatched junction bases numbered 10, after V lost 4 bases and J lost 8 bases. CDR3 loop: CSVVFGTDGEKLFF. CDR3 nucleotide sequence: TGCAGCGTTGTATTCGGGACAGACGGCGAAAAACTGTTTTTT. Based on the CDR3 plus reference TRBV29-1 and TRBJ1-4, the full variable domain is SAVISQKPSRDICQRGTSLTIQCQVDSQVTMMFWYRQQPGQSLTLIATANQGSEATYESGFVIDKFPISRPNLTFSTLTVSNMSPEDSSIYLCSVVFGTDGEKLFFGSGTQLSVL.

The V call is TRBV5-4, the J call TRBJ1-6; 7 nucleotides match TRBD1. Germline CDR1 SGHNT, CDR2 YYREEE (reference sequence). J gave up 7 bases and V 4 bases, and 2 bases lay outside the gene matches. CDR3 length equals 13 residues. The CDR3 DNA sequence: TGTGCCAGCAGCGGCAGGGGGAATTCACCCCTCCACTTT. This sequence encodes CASSGRGNSPLHF.

This chain joins TRBV2 and TRBJ2-3; 11 bases match TRBD1. With 4 bases clipped from V and 4 bases from J, the junction kept 4 bases outside the gene matches. Germline-derived CDR1 and CDR2 are SNHLY and FYNNEI. There are 15 residues in the CDR3. The CDR3 DNA reads as TGTGCCAGCAGTGGACCGGGACAGGGGGCAGATACGCAGTATTTT. As protein: CASSGPGQGADTQYF.

This rearrangement joins TRBV29-1 to TRBJ1-1; no reliable D call. Germline V gene data show CDR1 as SQVTM and CDR2 as ANQGSEA. Trimming took 4 bases from V and 3 from J, leaving 12 bases between them. The CDR3 runs 13 residues. CDR3 DNA: TGCAGCGTTGGTAGGAGGGTCGACACTGAAGCTTTCTTT. Residues: CSVGRRVDTEAFF.

This clone was seen a single time. This chain connects TRBV6-5 to TRBJ1-2; a possible D gene is TRBD1 (5 bases). The V end lost 5 bases, the J end lost 7 bases, and 20 bases lay between the germline ends. The germline V gene encodes CDR1 MNHEY and CDR2 SVGAGI. There are 15 residues in the CDR3. The CDR3 bases are TGTGCCAGCAGTCTCTCAAGGCCGACAGTTGGTGGCTACACCTTC. It codes for CASSLSRPTVGGYTF.

The chain is built from TRBV27 and TRBJ2-7, with 7 bases lining up with TRBD2. Germline values: CDR1 MNHEY, CDR2 SMNVEV (reference sequence). Trimming cost V 3 bases and J 3 bases; bases outside gene matches: 8. The CDR3 runs 15 residues. The CDR3 DNA is TGTGCCAGCAGTTTCGGTGCTAGCGGCGACTACGAGCAGTACTTC. This encodes CASSFGASGDYEQYF.

V gene TRBV2 combines with J gene TRBJ1-3, with D possibly matching TRBD1 (5 bases). The CDR3 loop spans 16 amino acids. Germline-derived CDR1 and CDR2 are SNHLY and FYNNEI. The V end was cut by 4 bases, the J end by 0 bases, with 13 bases between. CDR3 sequence: CASSGARDHSGNTIYF. The CDR3 coding sequence is TGTGCCAGCAGTGGAGCCAGGGACCACTCTGGAAACACCATATATTTT. The variable domain in full, with the rest retrieved from reference TRBV2 and TRBJ1-3, is EPEVTQTPSHQVTQMGQEVILRCVPISNHLYFYWYRQILGQKVEFLVSFYNNEISEKSEIFDDQFSVERPDGSNFTLKIRSTKLEDSAMYFCASSGARDHSGNTIYFGEGSWLTVV.

This clone was picked up one time. Here the CDR3 DNA reads TGTGCCAGCAGCGAGGGACAGACTAACTATGGCTACACCTTC. Translating it yields CASSEGQTNYGYTF. The J gene is TRBJ1-2, the V gene TRBV2, with 7 bases matching TRBD1. The CDR3 length is 14 residues. Germline trimming cut 6 bases from V and 0 bases from J; bases unmatched to any gene: 4. Germline V gene data show CDR1 as SNHLY and CDR2 as FYNNEI.